This T cell receptor (beta chain) was obtained from a study of blood T cell repertoires in COVID-19. Sequencing used immunoSEQ multiplex PCR; TCRdb keeps in-frame clones, though not all of them. The sample has about 81,000 clones, around 92% seen once. The CDR3 spans 15 residues. V dropped 5 bases and J dropped 8 bases, with 19 bases sitting between them. Germline lookup yields CDR1 LNHDA and CDR2 SQIVND (reference sequence). The source is a woman in her fifties or sixties in a cohort sampled during active COVID-19. The sequencing input was peripheral blood. The rearrangement joins TRBV19 to TRBJ2-1; D gene ambiguous. The CDR3 reads CASSYGVFRLDEQFF. As DNA, the CDR3 is TGTGCCAGTAGTTACGGAGTTTTTAGGCTGGATGAGCAGTTCTTC.